This TCR beta chain appears in the sequencing data of a study of blood T cell repertoires in COVID-19. Overall study context: The samples span acute and convalescent COVID-19 from the United States, Italy and Spain.

Authors' analysis steps: Estimates of nucleated cell counts were drawn from the amplification of reference gene primers. Only in-frame clones appear in the TCRdb table, and some are missing; sequencing was by immunoSEQ multiplex PCR. V and J calls and clone size are those listed in that table; D and trimming were worked out from the DNA. Found here are 250,000 to 300,000 clones, approximately 92% of them singletons; the top ten hold roughly 1.1%. The specimen sequenced was PBMCs or T cells enriched from blood (not recorded which). The TCR originated in a woman aged 25 to 39 who had recovered from COVID-19.

CDR3 loop: CASSQAGEYNNEQFF. The CDR3 nucleotides are TGCGCCAGCAGCCAAGCGGGGGAATATAACAATGAGCAGTTCTTC. This sequence joins TRBV4-3 and TRBJ2-1, with a weak D call TRBD2 (6 bases). The V end was cut by 1 base, the J end by 5 bases, with 12 bases between. CDR1 is LGHNA and CDR2 is YSLEER in the germline V gene. The CDR3 contains 15 residues.